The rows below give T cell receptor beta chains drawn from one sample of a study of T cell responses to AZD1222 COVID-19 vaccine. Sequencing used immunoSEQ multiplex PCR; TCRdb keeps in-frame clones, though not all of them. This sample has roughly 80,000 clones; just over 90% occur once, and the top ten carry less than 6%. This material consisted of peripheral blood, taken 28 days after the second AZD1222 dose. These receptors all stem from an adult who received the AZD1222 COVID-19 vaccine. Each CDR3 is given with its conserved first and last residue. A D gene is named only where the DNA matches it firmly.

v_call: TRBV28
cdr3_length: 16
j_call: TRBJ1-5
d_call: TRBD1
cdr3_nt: TGTGCCAGCAGTTTAGGCCAGACAGGGGTCAACCAGCCCCAGCATTTT
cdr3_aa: CASSLGQTGVNQPQHF

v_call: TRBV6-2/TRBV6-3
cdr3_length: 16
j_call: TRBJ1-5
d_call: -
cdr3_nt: TGTGCCAGCAGTTGGTTCTCGGGGGCGGGGGATCAGCCCCAGCATTTT
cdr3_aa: CASSWFSGAGDQPQHF

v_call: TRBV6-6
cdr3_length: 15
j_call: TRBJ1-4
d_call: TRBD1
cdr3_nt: TGTGCCAGCAGTGCGACAGGGGGGAAGGATGAAAAACTGTTTTTT
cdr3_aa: CASSATGGKDEKLFF

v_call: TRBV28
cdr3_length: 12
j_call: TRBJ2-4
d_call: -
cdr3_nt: TGTGCCAGCGGGCTAGTGGTAGACATTCAGTACTTC
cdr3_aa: CASGLVVDIQYF

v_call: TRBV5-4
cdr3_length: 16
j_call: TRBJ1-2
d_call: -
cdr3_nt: TGTGCCAGCAGCCCCGGAGGCATAAACTCTAACTATGGCTACACCTTC
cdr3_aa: CASSPGGINSNYGYTF

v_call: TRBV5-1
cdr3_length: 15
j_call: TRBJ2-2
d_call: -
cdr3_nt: TGCGCCAGCAGCTTGGGAGGACAGCGATTCGGGGAGCTGTTTTTT
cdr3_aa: CASSLGGQRFGELFF

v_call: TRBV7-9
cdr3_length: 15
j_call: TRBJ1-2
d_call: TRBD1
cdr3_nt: TGTGCCAGCAGCCCGACCGGGACAGGGGGATATGGCTACACCTTC
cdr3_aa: CASSPTGTGGYGYTF

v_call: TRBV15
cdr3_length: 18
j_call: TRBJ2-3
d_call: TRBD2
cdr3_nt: TGTGCCACCAGCAGAGGGGTAGCGGGGGGACTAGCGGGAGATACGCAGTATTTT
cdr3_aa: CATSRGVAGGLAGDTQYF

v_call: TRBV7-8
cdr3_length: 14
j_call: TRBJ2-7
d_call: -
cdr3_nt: TGTGCCAGCAGCTTAGGTCACGGGTCCTACGAGCAGTACTTC
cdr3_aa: CASSLGHGSYEQYF

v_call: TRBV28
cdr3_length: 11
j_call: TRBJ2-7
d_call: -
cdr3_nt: TGTGCCAGCAGTACTGACTACGAGCAGTACTTC
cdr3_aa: CASSTDYEQYF

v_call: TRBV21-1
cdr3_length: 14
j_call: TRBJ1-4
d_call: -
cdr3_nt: TGTGCCAGCTACTCACGAGGGACAGATGAAAAACTGTTTTTT
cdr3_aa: CASYSRGTDEKLFF

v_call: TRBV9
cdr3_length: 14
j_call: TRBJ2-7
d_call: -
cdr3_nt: TGTGCCAGCAGCGTAGACGACAGACCCTACGAGCAGTACTTC
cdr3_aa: CASSVDDRPYEQYF